The 6 T cell receptor beta chains below come from one sample, sequenced in a study of beta chain features in type 1 diabetes. Whole-study results and caveats: Shorter TCRB CDR3s, moderately but significantly so, were found in Type 1 diabetes patients in all four CD4+ subsets.

What was sequenced were expressed TCRB transcripts, since all of the isolated RNA had been reverse transcribed. Here immunoSEQ multiplex PCR was the method, and the copy in TCRdb shows in-frame clones only, minus some. In the table there are about 740,000 clones, around an eighth of which are singletons. No antigen is known for these receptors. Sequences were obtained from naive CD4+ T cells from blood. These receptors were obtained from a man between 18 and 35 years old with type 1 diabetes.

In its sample, this clone was seen a few times. The gene calls are TRBV29-1 and TRBJ2-2; 7 bases are a match to TRBD1. V lost 7 bases and J lost 6; bases outside the gene matches: 5. The CDR3 is made up of 12 amino acids. Germline assignment: CDR1 SQVTM and CDR2 ANQGSEA. The CDR3 reads CSAWTGPGELFF. For the CDR3, the DNA is TGCAGCGCCTGGACAGGTCCCGGGGAGCTGTTTTTT.

J is TRBJ2-1 and V is TRBV11-2; no clear D gene. Germline CDR1 reads SGHAT; CDR2 reads FQNNGV. The CDR3 consists of 14 residues. Trimming left V 2 bases short and J 3 bases short, with 8 bases between. Here the CDR3 reads CASSLQESYNEQFF. For the CDR3, the DNA is TGTGCCAGCAGCTTACAGGAGAGCTACAATGAGCAGTTCTTC.

This clone appeared a few times. The chain recombines TRBV30 with TRBJ1-2; D ambiguous. Per the germline V gene, CDR1 is GTSNPN and CDR2 is SVGIG (reference sequence). The CDR3 length is 11 residues. V shed 3 bases and J shed 0 bases, with 2 bases lying between them. The CDR3 reads CAWRSNYGYTF. Written as DNA, the CDR3 is TGTGCCTGGAGATCTAACTATGGCTACACCTTC.

The V call is TRBV10-2, the J call TRBJ2-1; 14 bases align to TRBD2. V gave up 8 bases and J gave up 10 bases; unmatched junction bases: 10. Germline CDR1 WSHSY, CDR2 SAAADI. The CDR3 has 15 amino acids. CDR3 region: CASVPGLAGGREQFF. CDR3 nucleotides: TGCGCCAGCGTGCCTGGACTAGCGGGGGGACGCGAGCAGTTCTTC.

V gene TRBV7-8 combines with J gene TRBJ2-3; 9 nucleotides line up with TRBD2. Germline V gene data show CDR1 as SGHVS and CDR2 as FQNEAQ. The CDR3 runs 16 residues. V lost 5 bases and J lost 1; bases outside the gene matches: 7. As DNA, the CDR3 is TGTGCCAGCAGCCCGCGGGGGGGGTCAGGCACAGATACGCAGTATTTT. This sequence encodes CASSPRGGSGTDTQYF. Variable domain in full (rest from reference TRBV7-8 and TRBJ2-3): GAGVSQSPRYKVAKRGQDVALRCDPISGHVSLFWYQQALGQGPEFLTYFQNEAQLDKSGLPSDRFFAERPEGSVSTLKIQRTQQEDSAVYLCASSPRGGSGTDTQYFGPGTRLTVL.

This clone was detected a few times. This rearrangement joins TRBV10-3 to TRBJ2-1; 9 bases agree with TRBD2. The CDR3 covers 15 residues. From germline, CDR1 is ENHRY and CDR2 SYGVKD. V dropped 5 bases and J dropped 7; count of bases not matched to a gene: 9. Written as DNA, the CDR3 is TGTGCCATCAGTTTGACTAGCGGTGCTGAAAATGAGCAGTTCTTC. It is translated as CAISLTSGAENEQFF.